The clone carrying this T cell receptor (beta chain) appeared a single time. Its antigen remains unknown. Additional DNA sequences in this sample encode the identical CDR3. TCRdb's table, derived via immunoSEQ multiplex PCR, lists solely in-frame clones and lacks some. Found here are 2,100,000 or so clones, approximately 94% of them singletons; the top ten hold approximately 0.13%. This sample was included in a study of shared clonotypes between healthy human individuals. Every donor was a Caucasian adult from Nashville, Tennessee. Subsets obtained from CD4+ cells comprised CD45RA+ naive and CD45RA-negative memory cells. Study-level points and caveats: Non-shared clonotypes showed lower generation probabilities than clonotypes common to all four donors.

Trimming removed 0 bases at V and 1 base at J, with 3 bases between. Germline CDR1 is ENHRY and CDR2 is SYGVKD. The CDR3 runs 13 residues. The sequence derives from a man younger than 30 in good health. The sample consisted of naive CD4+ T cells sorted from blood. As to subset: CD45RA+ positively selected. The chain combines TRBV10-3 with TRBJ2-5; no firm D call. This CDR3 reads CAISESSQETQYF. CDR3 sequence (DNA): TGTGCCATCAGTGAGTCTTCCCAAGAGACCCAGTACTTC.